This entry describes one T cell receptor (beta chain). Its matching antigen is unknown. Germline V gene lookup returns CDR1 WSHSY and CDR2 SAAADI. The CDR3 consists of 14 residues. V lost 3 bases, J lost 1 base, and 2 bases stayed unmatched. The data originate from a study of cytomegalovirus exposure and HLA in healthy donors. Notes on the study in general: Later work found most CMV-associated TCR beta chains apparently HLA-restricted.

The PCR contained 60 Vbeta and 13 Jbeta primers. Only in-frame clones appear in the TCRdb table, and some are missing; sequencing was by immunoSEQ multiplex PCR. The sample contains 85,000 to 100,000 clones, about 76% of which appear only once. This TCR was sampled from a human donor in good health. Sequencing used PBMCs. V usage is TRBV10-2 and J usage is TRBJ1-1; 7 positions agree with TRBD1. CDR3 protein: CASSDRTGNTEAFF. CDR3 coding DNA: TGCGCCAGCAGTGACCGGACAGGGAACACTGAAGCTTTCTTT.